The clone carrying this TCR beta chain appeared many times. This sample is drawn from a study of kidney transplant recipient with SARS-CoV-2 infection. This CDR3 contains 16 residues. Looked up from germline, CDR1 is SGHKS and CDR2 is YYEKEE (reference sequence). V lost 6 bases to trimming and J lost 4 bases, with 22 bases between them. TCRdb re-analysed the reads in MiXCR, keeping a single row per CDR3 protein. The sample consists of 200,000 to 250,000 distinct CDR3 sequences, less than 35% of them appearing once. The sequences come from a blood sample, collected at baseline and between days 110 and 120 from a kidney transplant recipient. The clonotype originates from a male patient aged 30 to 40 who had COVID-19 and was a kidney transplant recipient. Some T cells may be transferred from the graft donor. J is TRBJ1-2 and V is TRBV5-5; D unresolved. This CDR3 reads CASMTNVSRKTYGYTF. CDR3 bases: TGTGCCAGCATGACAAATGTCTCGCGAAAGACCTATGGCTACACCTTC.